This paragraph covers one T cell receptor beta chain sequence. Antigen: not known. This entry belongs to a study of vaccination effects on CD4 cells after COVID-19. The overall study: A median of 72 days separated the second dose and sampling. Study-wide points: Late in the post-vaccination period, infection-induced and vaccine-induced clones underwent marked clonal contraction.

The method was immunoSEQ multiplex PCR; TCRdb's version includes in-frame clones alone and lacks a portion of them. The sample shows some 60,000 clones, around 84% of them seen only once. Culture lasted around eleven days before CD4+ T cell isolation. Vaccine administered to participants consisted of two doses of either BNT162b2 or mRNA-1273. IL-2 medium supplanted half the medium on days 3 and 7. Per the germline V gene, CDR1 is MRHNA and CDR2 is SNTAGT. The CDR3 loop spans 13 amino acids. V trimming: 10 bases; J trimming: 8 bases; junction bases outside the gene matches: 4. The sequence came from a human donor who received a COVID-19 vaccine. Sequences were derived from CD4+ T cells from PBMCs cultured without peptide, sampled after COVID-19 vaccination. The chain combines TRBV6-4 with TRBJ2-1, with 14 positions matching TRBD2. CDR3 bases: TGTGCCACCCGACTAGCGGGAGGGTATGAGCAGTTCTTC. Residues: CATRLAGGYEQFF.